The rows below give T cell receptor beta chains drawn from one sample of a study of cytomegalovirus exposure and HLA in healthy donors. Repertoires were generated with immunoSEQ multiplex PCR, while TCRdb's copy carries only in-frame clones and drops some. The data show about 190,000 clones, around 84% seen once. Sequences were obtained from PBMCs. These receptors were obtained from a woman aged 18-35 years in good health and CMV-seronegative. CDR3s include the opening cysteine and the closing phenylalanine or tryptophan. D genes are given only for firm matches. Size is omitted from some rows. Given values are once, few, many or a class for expanded clones.

. | TRBJ1-1 | TRBV6-1 | . | CASSGQERGKAFF | TGTGCCAGCAGTGGGCAGGAGAGGGGGAAGGCTTTCTTT
. | TRBJ2-7 | TRBV19 | TRBD2 | CASSIDSSGIYEQYF | TGTGCCAGTAGTATTGATTCTAGCGGAATATACGAGCAGTACTTC
. | TRBJ2-3 | TRBV11-1 | TRBD2 | CASSRRTRLADTDTQYF | TGTGCCAGCAGCCGCCGGACGAGACTAGCGGACACAGATACGCAGTATTTT
. | TRBJ2-7 | TRBV6-5 | TRBD2 | CASSFIAGGRTYEQYF | TGTGCCAGCAGTTTCATAGCGGGAGGGCGGACCTACGAGCAGTACTTC
. | TRBJ2-4 | TRBV5-5 | . | CASSLASLNIQYF | TGTGCCAGCAGCTTGGCAAGCTTAAACATTCAGTACTTC
. | TRBJ1-2 | TRBV7-2 | TRBD1 | CASSLDRRSYGYTF | TGTGCCAGCAGCTTGGACAGGCGATCCTATGGCTACACCTTC
once | TRBJ1-2 | TRBV28 | TRBD1 | CASSSGQGQNLGGYTF | TGTGCCAGCAGTTCGGGACAGGGCCAGAATTTAGGTGGCTACACCTTC
once | TRBJ2-7 | TRBV18 | . | CAASEGQTYEQYF | TGTGCCGCCTCGGAGGGACAGACCTACGAGCAGTACTTC
. | TRBJ1-1 | TRBV27 | . | CASSLSAGEAFF | TGTGCCAGCAGTTTATCCGCGGGGGAAGCTTTCTTT
. | TRBJ2-3 | TRBV5-1 | . | CASSPGNLGADTQYF | TGCGCCAGCAGTCCCGGGAATCTTGGGGCAGATACGCAGTATTTT
. | TRBJ2-5 | TRBV6-1 | TRBD1 | CASSAGGETQYF | TGTGCCAGCAGCGCAGGGGGAGAGACCCAGTACTTC
. | TRBJ2-2 | TRBV4-2 | TRBD2 | CASSRQEAGGLTGELFF | TGTGCCAGCAGCCGGCAGGAAGCGGGAGGGTTGACCGGGGAGCTGTTTTTT
few | TRBJ1-5 | TRBV2 | . | CASSERQGNQPQHF | TGTGCCAGCAGTGAACGGCAGGGGAATCAGCCCCAGCATTTT
. | TRBJ2-1 | TRBV28 | . | CASSPPGERREQFF | TGTGCCAGCAGTCCGCCAGGGGAAAGAAGGGAGCAGTTCTTC
. | TRBJ2-7 | TRBV1 | . | CTSSQGVGGVGAGAGYEQYF | .
. | TRBJ2-3 | TRBV2 | TRBD1 | CASSEALGTGLDF | TGTGCCAGCAGTGAAGCCCTTGGGACAGGGTTGGATTTT
. | TRBJ2-1 | TRBV5-1 | TRBD2 | CASSPGTSGPYNEQFF | TGCGCCAGCAGCCCAGGGACTAGCGGGCCCTACAATGAGCAGTTCTTC
. | TRBJ1-3 | TRBV5-4 | . | CASSLPDRPSGNTIYF | TGTGCCAGCAGCCTCCCCGACAGGCCCTCTGGAAACACCATATATTTT
once | TRBJ1-1 | TRBV18 | . | CASSPPDTRNTEAFF | TGTGCCAGCTCACCTCCGGACACAAGAAACACTGAAGCTTTCTTT
. | TRBJ2-1 | TRBV10-3 | TRBD2 | CAIETRAGGPYNEQFF | TGTGCCATCGAAACTAGGGCGGGGGGGCCATACAATGAGCAGTTCTTC
. | TRBJ2-1 | TRBV7-8 | . | CASSQGASEQFF | TGTGCCAGCAGCCAAGGGGCGAGTGAGCAGTTCTTC
. | TRBJ2-5 | TRBV7-7 | TRBD1 | CASSFRQGSGETQYF | TGTGCTAGCAGCTTCCGACAGGGAAGTGGAGAGACCCAGTACTTC
. | TRBJ2-1 | TRBV6-6 | TRBD2 | CASIMTSYGEQFF | TGTGCCAGCATTATGACTAGCTACGGTGAGCAGTTCTTC
once | TRBJ2-6 | TRBV19 | TRBD1 | CASSPLNRRTGGFGANVLTF | TGTGCCAGTAGCCCCCTCAACCGGAGGACAGGGGGATTTGGGGCCAACGTCCTGACTTTC
. | TRBJ2-5 | TRBV5-8 | TRBD2 | CASSPAGTSVYQETQYF | TGTGCCAGCAGCCCGGCCGGGACTAGCGTATACCAAGAGACCCAGTACTTC
. | TRBJ1-5 | TRBV6-1 | . | CASMLAGSNQPQHF | TGTGCCAGCATGCTAGCGGGTAGCAATCAGCCCCAGCATTTT
. | TRBJ1-4 | TRBV7-2 | TRBD1 | CASSPDRGRHEKLFF | TGTGCCAGCAGCCCAGACAGGGGGCGACATGAAAAACTGTTTTTT
. | TRBJ2-5 | TRBV6-1 | TRBD1 | CASSEWDRETQYF | TGTGCCAGCAGTGAGTGGGACAGGGAGACCCAGTACTTC
. | TRBJ1-1 | TRBV20-1 | . | CSASQYLEAFF | TGCAGTGCTAGCCAGTATCTCGAAGCTTTCTTT
. | TRBJ2-5 | TRBV5-6 | TRBD1 | CASSWGQNQETQYF | TGTGCCAGCAGCTGGGGACAGAACCAAGAGACCCAGTACTTC
. | TRBJ2-5 | TRBV5-6 | . | CASRIQGNQETQYF | TGTGCCAGCCGGATACAGGGCAACCAAGAGACCCAGTACTTC
. | TRBJ2-7 | TRBV5-4 | . | CASSRTDSYEQYF | TGTGCCAGCAGCCGGACTGACTCCTACGAGCAGTACTTC
. | TRBJ2-3 | TRBV5-4 | . | CASSWQGGDTQYF | TGTGCCAGCAGCTGGCAAGGGGGAGATACGCAGTATTTT
. | TRBJ2-1 | TRBV27 | . | CASSSSGPDEQFF | TGTGCCAGCAGTTCCTCAGGGCCTGATGAGCAGTTCTTC
. | TRBJ2-5 | TRBV7-9 | TRBD1 | CASSLYRDRQETQYF | TGTGCCAGCAGTTTGTACCGGGACAGACAAGAGACCCAGTACTTC
. | TRBJ2-3 | TRBV5-1 | . | CASSRIGGASTDTQYF | TGCGCCAGCAGTCGAATTGGAGGGGCTTCCACAGATACGCAGTATTTT
. | TRBJ1-4 | TRBV6-1 | . | CASSERSGAGDEKLFF | TGTGCCAGCAGTGAACGGAGTGGAGCAGGGGATGAAAAACTGTTTTTT
. | TRBJ2-3 | TRBV5-4 | . | CASSSDGGRPTDTQYF | TGTGCCAGCAGCTCGGACGGCGGGCGTCCCACAGATACGCAGTATTTT
. | TRBJ2-1 | TRBV5-6 | . | CASSSWPSSYNEQFF | TGTGCCAGCAGCTCATGGCCAAGCTCCTACAATGAGCAGTTCTTC
. | TRBJ2-7 | TRBV7-2 | . | CASSLYRSSYEQYF | TGTGCCAGCAGCTTATATAGGAGCTCCTACGAGCAGTACTTC
. | TRBJ2-7 | TRBV5-8 | TRBD2 | CASSFQGLVSYEQYF | TGTGCCAGCAGCTTTCAAGGACTAGTTTCCTACGAGCAGTACTTC
. | TRBJ1-5 | TRBV28 | TRBD1 | CASRLTGNQPQHF | TGTGCCAGCAGGTTGACAGGGAATCAGCCCCAGCATTTT
once | TRBJ1-1 | TRBV11-2 | TRBD1 | CASSLGGGATEAFF | TGTGCCAGCAGCTTAGGAGGGGGCGCCACTGAAGCTTTCTTT
. | TRBJ2-7 | TRBV19 | TRBD2 | CASSIDWREAAEQYF | TGTGCCAGTAGTATAGACTGGCGGGAGGCCGCGGAGCAGTACTTC
. | TRBJ2-7 | TRBV4-1 | TRBD1 | CASSQETGWYEQYF | TGCGCCAGCAGCCAAGAGACAGGGTGGTACGAGCAGTACTTC